These 21 T cell receptor beta chains were sequenced from one sample in a study of tumor-infiltrating lymphocytes in primary liver carcinoma. With a constant-region primer, TCR beta cDNA was made from approximately 500 ng of total RNA. Sequencing libraries for TCR beta derived from three nested multiplex PCR rounds that used slightly modified ARM-PCR. TRBV1-TRBV30 forward primers and a C-beta reverse primer were used in the first two PCR rounds, which each ran for about 11 cycles. A single record per CDR3 protein comes from TCRdb applying MiXCR to the multiplex PCR reads. The sample holds about 120,000 distinct CDR3 sequences, around 70% seen once. Starting material for RNA and DNA co-extraction consisted of roughly 17-31 mg of unsorted bulk tissue. Sequenced input: tumor-adjacent normal liver tissue. These receptor sequences come from a woman aged 55-69 years with primary liver carcinoma and hepatitis B virus infection.

In regard to this clonotype: This sequence may be a read error, since a much larger clone differs from it by one base. This chain links TRBV7-9 with TRBJ1-2, with D unclear. This CDR3 contains 13 residues. Trimming removed 3 bases from V and 6 bases from J, with 11 bases in between. In germline, CDR1 is SEHNR, CDR2 FQNEAQ (reference sequence). Written as DNA, the CDR3 is TGTGCCAGCAGCTTTTCCAGTTGGGATGGCTACACCTTC. The encoded protein is CASSFSSWDGYTF.

In this sample, this clonotype turned up a few times. Just one base apart from a much larger clone, this may be a read error. V is TRBV13 and J is TRBJ2-3; maybe TRBD2 (7 bases). In germline, CDR1 is PRHDT, CDR2 FYEKMQ (reference sequence). CDR3 length equals 17 residues. Trimming took off 5 bases at V and 0 bases at J, with 18 bases between the two ends. In DNA form, the CDR3 reads TGTGCCAGCAGCGTCAAGGGGGGCGGGAGAAGCACAGATACGCAGTATTTT. Translation: CASSVKGGGRSTDTQYF.

In its sample, this clonotype was seen a few times. The rearrangement joins TRBV5-1 to TRBJ2-3; the D is unclear. With 0 bases removed from V and 5 bases from J, the gap between germline ends came to 13 bases. CDR1 and CDR2 from the germline V gene are SGHRS and YFSETQ. The length of the CDR3 is 15 residues. CDR3 loop: CASSLAGYSGDTQYF. For the CDR3, the DNA is TGCGCCAGCAGCTTGGCCGGCTATTCGGGAGATACGCAGTATTTT.

In this sample, this clonotype turned up many times. The chain links TRBV6-5 to TRBJ2-7; 11 bases align to TRBD1. The germline gives CDR1 MNHEY, CDR2 SVGAGI. The ends lost 5 bases at V and 0 bases at J; junction bases unmatched: 9. The CDR3 contains 17 residues. CDR3 bases: TGTGCCAGCAGTCCAAAGGCCGGGACAGGGGGCTCCTACGAGCAGTACTTC. It is translated as CASSPKAGTGGSYEQYF.

This clonotype was counted between two and nine times. The V gene is TRBV28, the J gene TRBJ2-1, with a possible D match to TRBD2 (5 bases). The ends were cut back, 1 base at V and 3 bases at J, with 16 bases in the middle. The germline CDR1 and CDR2 sequences are MDHEN and SYDVKM. The CDR3 runs to 17 residues. The CDR3 sequence is CASSLYWGSRGYNEQFF. The CDR3 DNA is TGTGCCAGCAGTTTATATTGGGGATCACGGGGCTACAATGAGCAGTTCTTC. The whole variable domain, remainder taken from reference TRBV28 and TRBJ2-1, is DVKVTQSSRYLVKRTGEKVFLECVQDMDHENMFWYRQDPGLGLRLIYFSYDVKMKEKGDIPEGYSVSREKKERFSLILESASTNQTSMYLCASSLYWGSRGYNEQFFGPGTRLTVL.

A remark on this clonotype: The junction departs from germline at one end; a sequencing error may be responsible. The chain is built from TRBV11-2 and TRBJ2-3, with 7 bases identical to TRBD1. The CDR3 sequence is 13 residues long. Germline V CDR1 and CDR2: SGHAT, FQNNGV. The CDR3 region has the DNA TGTGCCGGCAGCTTTACAGGGGCAGATACGCAGTACTTT. Its protein product is CAGSFTGADTQYF.

This clonotype came up many times. The chain uses TRBV19 and TRBJ2-5; TRBD1 or TRBD2 may be the D gene (5 bases each). Germline V gives CDR1 LNHDA, CDR2 SQIVND (reference sequence). CDR3 length: 14 residues. Trimming cost V 7 bases and J 1 base, with 13 bases left between them. The chain's CDR3 is CASNTPGRQETQYF. For the CDR3, the DNA is TGTGCCAGTAACACCCCGGGACGCCAAGAGACCCAGTACTTC.

This clonotype was detected many times. This sequence joins TRBV7-8 and TRBJ2-7, with D perhaps TRBD1 (5 bases). The CDR3 has 15 residues. The germline V and J ends were trimmed by 5 bases and 3 bases, with 17 bases remaining between them. CDR1 SGHVS and CDR2 FQNEAQ come from the germline V gene. The CDR3 is CASSPHQGPSYEQYF. The CDR3 DNA sequence: TGTGCCAGCAGCCCGCACCAGGGCCCAAGCTACGAGCAGTACTTC.

In regard to this clonotype: A read error may account for a junction end that differs from germline. V usage is TRBV11-2 and J usage is TRBJ2-3, with D unresolved. CDR1 is SGHAT, CDR2 FQNNGV, per germline. CDR3 length: 12 amino acids. This CDR3 reads CASRDETNTQYF. The CDR3, as DNA: TGTGCGAGCAGAGACGAGACAAATACGCAGTATTTT.

For this clonotype: A much larger clone differs from this one at a single base, so this may be a read error. The V call is TRBV5-1, the J call TRBJ2-5; D is unresolved. V lost 4 bases to trimming and J lost 2 bases, with 18 bases between them. CDR1 and CDR2 from the germline V gene are SGHRS and YFSETQ. The CDR3 spans 16 residues. CDR3 DNA sequence: TGCGCCAGCAGCGTGGGTGATAGGACGTATCAAGAGACCCAGTACTTC. It specifies CASSVGDRTYQETQYF.

This clonotype was observed many times. The chain links TRBV5-1 to TRBJ2-3; weak D call: TRBD2 (6 bases). The germline gives CDR1 SGHRS, CDR2 YFSETQ. The ends were cut back, 4 bases at V and 2 bases at J, with 14 bases in the middle. The CDR3 sequence is 15 residues long. The CDR3 DNA sequence: TGCGCCAGCAGCCTTACGGGGGAGCCCACAGATACGCAGTATTTT. This codes for CASSLTGEPTDTQYF.

Notes on this clonotype: Mismatch with germline at one junction end may stem from a read error. The chain recombines TRBV5-5 with TRBJ2-5; no firm D call. The CDR3 spans 15 residues. CDR1 is SGHKS and CDR2 is YYEKEE in the germline V gene (reference sequence). The CDR3 coding sequence is TGTGTCAGCAGCATGGATAGGGCCGGAATAGGGACCCAGTACTTC. Amino acids: CVSSMDRAGIGTQYF.

Comment on this clonotype: The germline gene is not matched at one end of the junction; a read error may be the cause. The chain links TRBV7-8 to TRBJ2-3, with 11 bases lining up with TRBD2. The germline V gene encodes CDR1 SGHVS and CDR2 FQNEAQ. CDR3 length equals 16 residues. CDR3 bases: TGTACCAGCAGCTTACGGCCCGGGACTAGCGGTGATACGCAGTATTTT. Amino acid sequence: CTSSLRPGTSGDTQYF.

This clonotype was detected a few times. The V and J genes are TRBV11-2 and TRBJ2-3; D is perhaps TRBD2 (6 bases). The CDR3 loop spans 14 amino acids. In germline, CDR1 is SGHAT, CDR2 FQNNGV. The DNA for the CDR3 is TGTATCAGCAGCTTCGGGATCTTGGGGGGAACGCAGTATTTT. It translates to CISSFGILGGTQYF.

About this clonotype: Relative to the germline gene, one junction end is altered; a read error may explain this. This sequence joins TRBV4-2 and TRBJ1-6, with 8 bases lining up with TRBD1. Germline V lookup: CDR1 LGHNA, CDR2 YNFKEQ. This CDR3 has 17 residues. In DNA, the CDR3 is TGTGCCAGCAGCATAGTCAGGGGGCCTGTCTATAATCCACCCCTCCACTTT. This translates into CASSIVRGPVYNPPLHF.

Comment on this clonotype: The germline gene is not matched at one end of the junction; a read error may be the cause. V is TRBV4-2 and J is TRBJ2-6, with a weak D call TRBD1 (6 bases). Germline V gives CDR1 LGHNA, CDR2 YNFKEQ. The CDR3 runs to 16 residues. The CDR3 protein is CASSQEKFSGANVMTF. The DNA for the CDR3 is TGTGCCAGCAGCCAAGAAAAATTCTCAGGGGCCAACGTCATGACTTTC.

To note about this clonotype: The CDR3 does not close with the conserved phenylalanine or tryptophan, likely indicating a read error. This chain uses TRBV12-3 or TRBV12-4 with TRBJ2-7, with D hard to call. The CDR3 runs 16 residues. V lost 5 bases to trimming and J lost 0 bases, with 17 bases between them. The CDR3 bases are TGTGCCAGCAGTAAACATAGGGCGCCCAGCTCCTACGAGCAGTACTCC. Protein: CASSKHRAPSSYEQYS.

With respect to this clonotype: This CDR3 is missing its conserved last phenylalanine or tryptophan, likely due to a read error. The V gene is TRBV29-1, the J gene TRBJ2-1; TRBD2 agrees at 8 bases. The V gene's germline CDR1 is SQVTM and CDR2 ANQGSEA. The CDR3 consists of 14 residues. CDR3 DNA: TGCAGCGGAACCGGGACTAGGTCCTACAGTGAGCAGTTCCTC. It codes for CSGTGTRSYSEQFL.

This clonotype was detected only a few times. This may stem from a read error, because a much larger clone lies one nucleotide away. The V and J genes are TRBV5-5 and TRBJ2-7; D call uncertain. The V end lost 4 bases, the J end lost 5 bases, and 13 bases lay between the germline ends. The CDR3 is made up of 13 amino acids. Per germline, CDR1 SGHKS and CDR2 YYEKEE (reference sequence). CDR3 region: CASSLVHQDEQYF. The CDR3 DNA is TGTGCCAGCAGCCTAGTTCACCAGGACGAGCAGTACTTC.

Details on this clonotype: The junction and the germline gene differ at one end; a read error may be behind it. The V and J genes are TRBV11-2 and TRBJ2-5; D uncertain. The CDR3 is 14 residues long. The germline V gene encodes CDR1 SGHAT and CDR2 FQNNGV. As DNA, the CDR3 is TGTACCAGCAGCTTAGAGTTCATGGATGAGACCCAGTACTTC. Translated: CTSSLEFMDETQYF.

V gene TRBV21-1 combines with J gene TRBJ1-5. TRBV21-1 is a known pseudogene. The CDR3 totals 14 residues. The CDR3, as DNA: TGTGCCAGCATCGATGGGTTAAGGAACCAGCCCCAGCATTTT. Protein sequence: CASIDGLRNQPQHF.